Below are 8 T cell receptor beta chains sequenced from a single sample in a study of blood T cell repertoires in COVID-19. Only in-frame clones appear in the TCRdb table, and some are missing; sequencing was by immunoSEQ multiplex PCR. The table has over 120,000 clones, approximately 80% seen once; the top ten hold approximately 6%. The sample was PBMCs or T cells enriched from blood (not recorded which). The receptors come from a woman aged 45 to 65 who had recovered from COVID-19.

CDR3 residues: CAIRQGPSTDTQYF. CDR3 nucleotide sequence: TGTGCCATCCGACAGGGGCCGAGCACAGATACGCAGTATTTT. The chain uses TRBV2 and TRBJ2-3, with 8 bases fitting TRBD1. Germline loops: CDR1 SNHLY, CDR2 FYNNEI. J lost 0 bases, V lost 10 bases, and 6 bases had no gene match. The CDR3 length is 14 residues.

This chain uses TRBV6-5 with TRBJ1-4; 7 nucleotides match TRBD1. The CDR3 is 14 amino acids. Germline CDR1 is MNHEY and CDR2 is SVGAGI. The ends lost 6 bases at V and 2 bases at J; junction bases unmatched: 3. CDR3 DNA sequence: TGTGCCAGCAGGACAGGGACCACTAATGAAAAACTGTTTTTT. This translates into CASRTGTTNEKLFF.

On this clone itself: A single base is all that separates this from a far larger clone, so a read error is likely. The rearrangement links TRBV19 to TRBJ1-5, with a possible D match to TRBD1 (6 bases). The CDR3 is 16 amino acids. Germline loops: CDR1 LNHDA, CDR2 SQIVND (reference sequence). V lost 6 bases and J 5 bases, leaving 20 bases between the germline ends. CDR3 sequence (DNA): TGTGCCAGTAGCCGCAGGGGCGGGGGCGGGGATCAGCCCCAGCATTTT. It translates to CASSRRGGGGDQPQHF.

This clone was seen a few times. CDR3: CASSSRVDYTGELFF. The CDR3 nucleotides are TGTGCCAGCAGCTCCCGGGTAGACTACACCGGGGAGCTGTTTTTT. The chain is built from TRBV9 and TRBJ2-2; no firm D call. CDR1 SGDLS and CDR2 YYNGEE come from the germline V gene. Trimming pared 4 bases from V and 3 bases from J, leaving 13 bases between. The CDR3 totals 15 residues.

The gene calls are TRBV28 and TRBJ1-6, with unresolved D. The germline V gene encodes CDR1 MDHEN and CDR2 SYDVKM. CDR3 length: 14 amino acids. V was clipped by 5 bases and J by 19 bases, with 24 bases between them. The CDR3 DNA sequence: TGTGCCAGCAGTGCTCAACACCCCGGTCGGGTAGTTCACTTT. As protein: CASSAQHPGRVVHF.

Remarks on this clone: Additional DNA sequences in this sample encode the identical CDR3. The V gene is TRBV7-7, the J gene TRBJ2-1; TRBD2 matches 12 bases. The trim removed 8 bases at V and 7 bases at J, leaving 3 bases unmatched. Per germline, CDR1 SSHAT and CDR2 FNYEAQ (reference sequence). The CDR3 loop spans 13 amino acids. This CDR3 reads CASSSGGGNEQFF. The CDR3 DNA sequence: TGTGCCAGCTCTAGCGGGGGGGGAAATGAGCAGTTCTTC.

The chain links TRBV4-2 to TRBJ1-2; 10 nucleotides line up with TRBD1. Germline V CDR1 and CDR2: LGHNA, YNFKEQ. Trimming removed 4 bases from V and 8 bases from J; junction bases left unmatched: 10. This CDR3 is 15 amino acids long. CDR3 nucleotides: TGTGCCAGCAGCCTTCCCTCCGGGACAGGGGACGGCTACACCTTC. Its translation is CASSLPSGTGDGYTF.

The rearrangement uses TRBV20-1 and TRBJ2-7; the match to TRBD2 covers 7 bases. Germline V CDR1 and CDR2: DFQATT, SNEGSKA (reference sequence). V lost 3 bases, J lost 6 bases, and 5 bases stayed unmatched. CDR3 length equals 12 residues. The CDR3 region has the DNA TGCAGTGCTAGTGAATCGGGGGGCGAGCAGTACTTC. The encoded protein is CSASESGGEQYF.